A single sample gave rise to the 17 T cell receptor beta chains below, sequenced in a study of identical twins (dated by TCRdb to the mid-2010s). The receptor library was made with 5' RACE. The reads were generated on an Illumina HiSeq 2000. TCRdb trimmed public reads at Q25 via fastp, called clones via MiXCR and kept in-frame beta chains. Duplicate CDR3 protein sequences are folded into a single record with the most common DNA and genes. The sample has about 890,000 distinct CDR3 sequences on record, 12% of them singletons. The ten top clones hold about 1.5% of the sample. The data were also submitted as part of a second study, on yellow fever vaccine responses in identical twins.

Sequencing was carried out using PBMCs. These receptors were taken from a woman under 30 in good health.

This clonotype appeared many times. V usage is TRBV28 and J usage is TRBJ2-5; 7 nucleotides line up with TRBD2. From germline, CDR1 is MDHEN and CDR2 SYDVKM. After removal of 5 bases from V and 4 bases from J, the junction contained 10 bases not matched to a gene. This CDR3 comprises 15 residues. The CDR3 bases are TGTGCCAGCAGTGGGTCTCGGACTAGTGGAGAGACCCAGTACTTC. Translating gives CASSGSRTSGETQYF.

There are a few counts of this clonotype. The chain is built from TRBV7-3 and TRBJ2-1, with D possibly TRBD2 on 5 matching bases. The germline V gene encodes CDR1 SGHTA and CDR2 FQGTGA. V lost 1 base and J lost 6, with 16 bases in between. This CDR3 contains 16 residues. CDR3 sequence reads: CASSLMSGWERNEQFF. CDR3 DNA sequence: TGTGCCAGCAGCTTAATGTCGGGTTGGGAGCGCAATGAGCAGTTCTTC.

The chain uses TRBV12-3 or TRBV12-4 and TRBJ1-1; 7 nucleotides agree with TRBD1. With 2 bases clipped from V and 11 bases from J, the junction kept 14 bases outside the gene matches. The CDR3 totals 15 residues. The DNA for the CDR3 is TGTGCCAGCAGTTTAATGGGACAGATTAGCTTCGACGCTTTCTTT. It yields the protein CASSLMGQISFDAFF.

V is TRBV7-6 and J is TRBJ2-1, with TRBD2 as a possible D gene (6 bases). Germline loops: CDR1 SGHVS, CDR2 FNYEAQ. This CDR3 has 15 residues. Between the trimmed V and J ends, which lost 5 bases and 5 bases, there was a span of 16 bases. CDR3 DNA: TGTGCCAGCAGCCGGTGGGCTAGCGAGAACAATGAGCAGTTCTTC. Encoded protein: CASSRWASENNEQFF.

This chain joins TRBV7-6 and TRBJ1-1; no definite D call. From germline, CDR1 is SGHVS and CDR2 FNYEAQ. V was cut by 5 bases and J by 3 bases, with 10 bases left in between. There are 13 residues in the CDR3. The CDR3: CASSRIGDTEAFF. For the CDR3, the DNA is TGTGCCAGCAGCAGAATTGGGGACACTGAAGCTTTCTTT. The whole variable domain, remainder taken from reference TRBV7-6 and TRBJ1-1, is GAGVSQSPRYKVTKRGQDVALRCDPISGHVSLYWYRQALGQGPEFLTYFNYEAQQDKSGLPNDRFSAERPEGSISTLTIQRTEQRDSAMYRCASSRIGDTEAFFGQGTRLTVV.

CDR3 protein: CASSTGEGRNTIYF. In nucleotides, the CDR3 is TGTGCCAGCAGCACAGGGGAAGGAAGAAACACCATATATTTT. The chain joins TRBV2 to TRBJ1-3; 7 nucleotides match TRBD1. V dropped 6 bases and J dropped 5; count of bases not matched to a gene: 7. The CDR3 has 14 amino acids. The germline CDR1 and CDR2 sequences are SNHLY and FYNNEI.

There are a few counts of this clonotype. This chain connects TRBV29-1 to TRBJ2-7; maybe TRBD2 (6 bases). The length of the CDR3 is 13 residues. In germline, CDR1 is SQVTM, CDR2 ANQGSEA. The V end was cut by 1 base, the J end by 7 bases, with 14 bases between. The CDR3 region is CSVEVLLGGEQYF. The DNA for the CDR3 is TGCAGCGTTGAAGTGCTCCTGGGAGGAGAGCAGTACTTC.

In its sample, this clonotype was seen a few times. Written as DNA, the CDR3 is TGTGCCAGCAGCCCGGGACAGGGGATCACAGATACGCAGTATTTT. It specifies CASSPGQGITDTQYF. The chain carries TRBV5-5 and TRBJ2-3; TRBD1 matches 10 bases. Germline lookup yields CDR1 SGHKS and CDR2 YYEKEE (reference sequence). The trim removed 4 bases at V and 2 bases at J, leaving 4 bases unmatched. This CDR3 comprises 15 residues.

The CDR3 is CASSLIAGQGKNIQYF. CDR3 in DNA: TGTGCCAGCAGCTTAATAGCGGGACAGGGCAAAAACATTCAGTACTTC. The genes are TRBV7-3 and TRBJ2-4, with D possibly matching TRBD1 (9 bases). Trimming removed 1 base from V and 3 bases from J, with 13 bases in between. Germline V CDR1 and CDR2: SGHTA, FQGTGA. There are 16 residues in the CDR3.

There are a few counts of this clonotype. The V and J genes are TRBV4-1 and TRBJ2-2; possible D gene TRBD1, 6 bases. Looked up from germline, CDR1 is MGHRA and CDR2 is YSYEKL. The V gene lost 5 bases and the J gene lost 2 bases, with 15 bases spanning the gap. The CDR3 has 16 residues. CDR3 nucleotides: TGCGCCAGCAGCTTCGGCATGGACAGTAACACCGGGGAGCTGTTTTTT. Amino acids: CASSFGMDSNTGELFF.

This clonotype was seen many times. The CDR3 DNA is TGTGCCAGCAGCCAAGTCGCCTACGAGCAGTACTTC. Translating gives CASSQVAYEQYF. The J gene is TRBJ2-7, the V gene TRBV3-1; D not resolved. Germline V CDR1 and CDR2: LGHDT, YNNKEL (reference sequence). The CDR3 totals 12 residues. The V and J ends lost 1 base and 2 bases respectively, with 3 bases between them.

The rearrangement links TRBV20-1 to TRBJ1-5; weak D call: TRBD1 (6 bases). The CDR3 covers 14 residues. V was cut by 1 base and J by 2 bases, with 9 bases left in between. Germline CDR1 is DFQATT and CDR2 is SNEGSKA (reference sequence). CDR3 loop: CSARAAGGNQPQHF. CDR3 nucleotide sequence: TGCAGTGCTAGAGCGGCAGGGGGCAATCAGCCCCAGCATTTT.

This clonotype was picked up many times. Germline is not matched at one junction end, which may reflect a read error. The chain carries TRBV12-3 or TRBV12-4 and TRBJ2-1, with 8 bases aligning to TRBD2. CDR3 length: 15 amino acids. This chain's CDR3 is CASRPGTSSYNEQFF. The CDR3 DNA reads as TGCGCCAGCAGACCCGGGACTAGCTCCTACAATGAGCAGTTCTTC.

This clonotype was seen at least ten times. The chain links TRBV12-3 or TRBV12-4 to TRBJ2-3; D ambiguous. The CDR3 runs 13 residues. V lost 2 bases and J 6 bases, leaving 9 bases between the germline ends. CDR3: CASSLRERDTQYF. Written as DNA, the CDR3 is TGTGCCAGCAGTTTAAGGGAAAGGGATACGCAGTATTTT.

This clonotype appeared many times. The chain uses TRBV29-1 and TRBJ2-7; 9 nucleotides agree with TRBD1. The CDR3 length is 12 residues. After removal of 6 bases from V and 2 bases from J, the junction contained 2 bases not matched to a gene. CDR1 and CDR2 from the germline V gene are SQVTM and ANQGSEA. The DNA of the CDR3 is TGCAGCGTCCGACAGGGGGCCTACGAGCAGTACTTC. Translating it yields CSVRQGAYEQYF.

The gene calls are TRBV10-3 and TRBJ2-3, with 9 bases that match TRBD1. CDR1 and CDR2 (germline): ENHRY, SYGVKD. The CDR3 consists of 15 residues. Unmatched junction bases numbered 5, after V lost 3 bases and J lost 4 bases. The CDR3 DNA reads TGTGCCATCAGTGATCGACAGGGGGTCCCAGATACGCAGTATTTT. It translates to CAISDRQGVPDTQYF.

This rearrangement joins TRBV7-2 to TRBJ1-1, with D perhaps matching TRBD1 (5 bases). V was clipped by 5 bases and J by 1 base, with 11 bases between them. The CDR3 runs to 14 residues. The V gene's germline CDR1 is SGHTA and CDR2 FQGNSA. Here the CDR3 DNA reads TGTGCCAGCAGCCCCGGGGGATGGAACACTGAAGCTTTCTTT. It codes for CASSPGGWNTEAFF.